This T cell receptor (beta chain) appears in the sequencing data of a study of human T cells and chemical hapten exposure. Whole-study findings and limits: Counts of expanded TCRs at PT1 were positively correlated with patch test score.

TCRdb re-derived calls from the RACE reads in MiXCR, one entry per CDR3 protein. The sample has about 80,000 distinct CDR3 sequences; 14% are singletons. This clonotype showed up just a few times. What it binds is unknown. CDR1 is GTSNPN and CDR2 is SVGIG in the germline V gene (reference sequence). The CDR3 consists of 13 residues. With 1 base removed from V and 5 bases from J, the gap between germline ends came to 12 bases. As for time point: pre-sensitization, week 0. The treatment was: therapeutic diphenylcyclopropenone sensitization with weekly scalp DPC. Alopecia patients between 18 and 70 years old and suitable for DPC were used as donors. Researchers extracted total RNA from unfractionated whole blood.

The rearrangement links TRBV30 to TRBJ2-7; a possible D gene is TRBD1 (5 bases). The origin of this receptor is a woman aged 45 to 65 with alopecia areata. Some clones in this sample may be carry-over from other donors' samples. The material was whole blood, obtained in connection with sensitization to the hapten diphenylcyclopropenone (DPC). The DNA of the CDR3 is TGTGCCTGGAGTGGCCACAGGCCCCACGAGCAGTACTTC. It encodes CAWSGHRPHEQYF.